This TCR beta chain derives from a study of blood T cell repertoires in COVID-19. Study information: The United States, Italy and Spain supplied acute and convalescent COVID-19 samples. Sources were T cells, B-cell-depleted T cells, or PBMCs; the material itself was cDNA or gDNA.

The CDR3 consists of 12 residues. The germline gives CDR1 MDHEN, CDR2 SYDVKM. With 5 bases removed from V and 0 bases from J, the gap between germline ends came to 5 bases. As handled by the study authors: Amplification from reference gene primers served as the basis for estimated nucleated cell counts. The protocol was immunoSEQ multiplex PCR, while the TCRdb copy is restricted to in-frame clones and leaves out a portion. The DNA was the basis for D and trimming; V, J and clone size are from that table. The sample holds about 57,000 clones, more than 75% seen once. The chain employs TRBV28 and TRBJ2-7; D uncertain. The source material was peripheral blood. This clonotype originated in a woman aged 80 or over with acute or convalescent COVID-19. CDR3 protein: CASSPISYEQYF. CDR3 nucleotides: TGTGCCAGCAGTCCTATCTCCTACGAGCAGTACTTC.